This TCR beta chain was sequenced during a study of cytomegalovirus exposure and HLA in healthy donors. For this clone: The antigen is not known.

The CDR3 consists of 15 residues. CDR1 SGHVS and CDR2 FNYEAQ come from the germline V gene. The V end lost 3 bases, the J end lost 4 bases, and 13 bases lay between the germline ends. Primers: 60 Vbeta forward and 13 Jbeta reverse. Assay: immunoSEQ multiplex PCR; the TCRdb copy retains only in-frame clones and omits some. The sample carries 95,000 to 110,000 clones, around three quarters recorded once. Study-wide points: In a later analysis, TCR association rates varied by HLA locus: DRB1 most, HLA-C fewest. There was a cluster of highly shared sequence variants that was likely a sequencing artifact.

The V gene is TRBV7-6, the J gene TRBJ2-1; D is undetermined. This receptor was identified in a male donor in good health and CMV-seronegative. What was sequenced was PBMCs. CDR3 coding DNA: TGTGCCAGCAGCTTCCGAACTACGGGTTACAATGAGCAGTTCTTC. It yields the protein CASSFRTTGYNEQFF.